Below, one T cell receptor (beta chain) is given with its context. Its cognate antigen is unknown. TCRdb re-derived calls from the RT-PCR reads in MiXCR, one entry per CDR3 protein. The sample has under 20,000 distinct CDR3 sequences, around two thirds seen once. Germline V gene sequence: CDR1 KGHSH, CDR2 LQKENI. CDR3 length: 12 residues. Trimming removed 1 base from V and 10 bases from J, with 8 bases in between. This entry comes from a study of yellow fever vaccine responses in identical twins. General observations from the study: Twins reportedly had a vaccine T cell response that seemed partly convergent, partly personalized.

The chain combines TRBV18 with TRBJ2-1; D remains unclear. The clonotype comes from a woman aged 18-29 years who received the yellow fever vaccine. Specimen: T cells from blood (PBMCs), unsorted or a sorted subset (not recorded which), collected before or after yellow fever vaccination (not recorded which). The CDR3 region is CASSPLGKEQFF. CDR3 nucleotide sequence: TGTGCCAGCTCACCACTAGGGAAGGAGCAGTTCTTC.